This TCR beta chain was captured in a study of T cell changes during pregnancy in multiple sclerosis. This clone showed up just once. This CDR3 contains 13 residues. V dropped 8 bases and J dropped 2 bases, with 12 bases sitting between them. Germline CDR1 reads MNHEY; CDR2 reads SVGAGI. TCRdb keeps only in-frame clones here, not all; method: immunoSEQ multiplex PCR. This table holds about 70,000 clones, approximately 90% found once. Sequences were derived from peripheral blood, sampled in the third trimester of pregnancy. This chain links TRBV6-5 with TRBJ1-2; D perhaps matches TRBD1 (6 bases). The sequence came from a female donor in good health, enrolled as a control in a pregnancy study. Here the CDR3 reads CASGTGQNYGYTF. CDR3 nucleotides: TGTGCCAGCGGGACCGGACAGAACTATGGCTACACCTTC.